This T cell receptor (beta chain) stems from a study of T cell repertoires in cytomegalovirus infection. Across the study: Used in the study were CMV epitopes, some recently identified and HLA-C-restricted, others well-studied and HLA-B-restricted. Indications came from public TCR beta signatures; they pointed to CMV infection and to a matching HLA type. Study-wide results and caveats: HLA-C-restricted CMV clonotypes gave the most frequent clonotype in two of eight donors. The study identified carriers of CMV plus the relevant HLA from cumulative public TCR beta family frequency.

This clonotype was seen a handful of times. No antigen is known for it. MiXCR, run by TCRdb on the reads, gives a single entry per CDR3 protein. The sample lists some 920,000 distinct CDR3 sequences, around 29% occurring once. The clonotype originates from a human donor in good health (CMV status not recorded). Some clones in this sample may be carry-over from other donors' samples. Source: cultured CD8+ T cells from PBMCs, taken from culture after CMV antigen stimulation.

The CDR3 coding sequence is TGTGCTAGTGGCCACGGACAGGGAGGTAACTATGGCTACACCTTC. Its translation is CASGHGQGGNYGYTF. The rearrangement links TRBV12-5 to TRBJ1-2; 8 positions match TRBD1. This CDR3 is built from 15 residues. CDR1 LGHNT and CDR2 FRNRAP come from the germline V gene. V dropped 6 bases and J dropped 1; count of bases not matched to a gene: 7. Combining the CDR3 with reference TRBV12-5 and TRBJ1-2 gives the whole variable domain DARVTQTPRHKVTEMGQEVTMRCQPILGHNTVFWYRQTMMQGLELLAYFRNRAPLDDSGMPKDRFSAEMPDATLATLKIQPSEPRDSAVYFCASGHGQGGNYGYTFGSGTRLTVV.